Shown below are 27 T cell receptor beta chains from a single sample sequenced in a study of T cell responses to AZD1222 COVID-19 vaccine (dated by TCRdb to the early 2020s). Library preparation employed the immunoSEQ multiplex PCR assay. TCRdb mirrors the immuneACCESS table, restricted to in-frame sequences. Some clones are absent from its copies; in checked studies, under half trace to an unresolved V gene, and the reason for the others is unknown. This sample has approximately 100,000 clones in its table, and roughly 87% of those were observed once. Approximately 15% of the sample is in the top ten clones. The meaning of the sample's time point label: baseline before first vaccination. Sequences were derived from peripheral blood, sampled on day 0 of AZD1222 vaccination. These receptors were collected from an adult in good health.

This chain uses TRBV30 with TRBJ1-2; 7 bases are shared with TRBD1. Germline V gene lookup returns CDR1 GTSNPN and CDR2 SVGIG (reference sequence). V gave up 3 bases and J gave up 6 bases; unmatched junction bases: 16. The CDR3 has 16 amino acids. The chain's CDR3 is CAWSATTPGGGDGYTF. DNA of the CDR3: TGTGCCTGGAGCGCCACAACACCAGGGGGTGGGGATGGCTACACCTTC.

The chain is built from TRBV18 and TRBJ1-2, with 7 bases identical to TRBD1. The CDR3 sequence is 14 residues long. CDR1 is KGHSH and CDR2 is LQKENI in the germline V gene. J lost 4 bases, V lost 6 bases, and 8 bases had no gene match. The CDR3 DNA sequence: TGTGCCAGCTCTCCGGGACAGCCAACCTATGGCTACACCTTC. Encoded protein: CASSPGQPTYGYTF.

The rearrangement uses TRBV5-1 and TRBJ1-2, with D possibly matching TRBD1 (5 bases). CDR3 length: 15 amino acids. Trimming took 4 bases from V and 8 from J, leaving 21 bases between them. Germline CDR1 is SGHRS and CDR2 is YFSETQ. CDR3 protein: CASSPGTVLLRGYTF. The DNA of the CDR3 is TGCGCCAGCAGCCCCGGGACCGTTCTTCTCAGGGGCTACACCTTC.

The chain couples TRBV6-2 or TRBV6-3 to TRBJ2-3; D gene ambiguous. The germline CDR1 and CDR2 sequences are MNHEY and SVGEGT. The CDR3 sequence is 14 residues long. V lost 3 bases to trimming and J lost 2 bases, with 9 bases between them. The chain's CDR3 is CASSYRLNTDTQYF. The CDR3, as DNA: TGTGCCAGCAGTTATCGACTCAACACAGATACGCAGTATTTT.

The count of this clone is one. V gene TRBV5-8 combines with J gene TRBJ2-3; TRBD2 matches at 8 bases. V lost 1 base, J lost 4 bases, and 5 bases stayed unmatched. The CDR3 runs to 15 residues. Germline lookup yields CDR1 SGHTS and CDR2 YDEGEE. CDR3 loop: CASSLTGGDADTQYF. CDR3 bases: TGTGCCAGCAGCTTGACGGGAGGGGATGCAGATACGCAGTATTTT.

This rearrangement joins TRBV29-1 to TRBJ2-1, with 11 bases identical to TRBD1. After removal of 7 bases from V and 6 bases from J, the junction contained 5 bases not matched to a gene. The CDR3 spans 13 residues. In germline, CDR1 is SQVTM, CDR2 ANQGSEA. CDR3 nucleotides: TGCAGCGCGGACAGGGGGCAAGGCAATGAGCAGTTCTTC. This translates into CSADRGQGNEQFF.

This rearrangement joins TRBV27 to TRBJ2-7, with D unclear. CDR3 length equals 14 residues. Trimming took off 2 bases at V and 3 bases at J, with 11 bases between the two ends. Germline-derived CDR1 and CDR2 are MNHEY and SMNVEV (reference sequence). CDR3 amino acids: CASSLPEWDYEQYF. For the CDR3, the DNA is TGTGCCAGCAGTTTACCCGAGTGGGACTACGAGCAGTACTTC.

This clone has just one count. The rearrangement joins TRBV5-4 to TRBJ2-7; the D call may be TRBD1 or TRBD2 (5 bases each). Germline values: CDR1 SGHNT, CDR2 YYREEE (reference sequence). The CDR3 sequence is 15 residues long. Trimming removed 4 bases at V and 2 bases at J, with 16 bases between. This CDR3 is CASSDKSSGPYEQYF. Here the CDR3 DNA reads TGTGCCAGCAGCGACAAGTCCTCGGGACCCTACGAGCAGTACTTC.

CDR3 nucleotide sequence: TGTGCCAGCATGGGGGGGCCAGGGCAGGGCCACGAGCAGTACTTC. As protein: CASMGGPGQGHEQYF. V gene TRBV6-5 combines with J gene TRBJ2-7; maybe TRBD2 (7 bases). Germline V gene sequence: CDR1 MNHEY, CDR2 SVGAGI. This CDR3 has 15 residues. The V and J ends lost 7 bases and 5 bases respectively, with 21 bases between them.

The chain carries TRBV19 and TRBJ1-1; D is ambiguous. Germline CDR1 LNHDA, CDR2 SQIVND (reference sequence). The length of the CDR3 is 16 residues. The V end lost 7 bases, the J end lost 2 bases, and 20 bases lay between the germline ends. Written as DNA, the CDR3 is TGTGCCAGTACTCGAGCGGCAAACCCCGAAAACACTGAAGCTTTCTTT. Translated: CASTRAANPENTEAFF.

V is TRBV20-1 and J is TRBJ2-7; D unresolved. Germline V CDR1 and CDR2: DFQATT, SNEGSKA (reference sequence). The CDR3 covers 12 residues. Between the trimmed V and J ends, which lost 3 bases and 6 bases, there was a span of 12 bases. The CDR3 protein is CSASPRVGEQYF. CDR3 nucleotide sequence: TGCAGTGCTAGTCCGCGAGTTGGCGAGCAGTACTTC.

This clone was seen just once. The chain recombines TRBV27 with TRBJ1-1; no definite D call. V lost 2 bases to trimming and J lost 4 bases, with 11 bases between them. This CDR3 has 14 amino acids. Looked up from germline, CDR1 is MNHEY and CDR2 is SMNVEV (reference sequence). The CDR3 here is CASSLSGVSTEAFF. In nucleotides, the CDR3 is TGTGCCAGCAGTTTAAGCGGGGTGTCCACTGAAGCTTTCTTT.

V and J are TRBV3-1 (or the pseudogene TRBV3-2) and TRBJ1-5; a possible D gene is TRBD1 (5 bases). CDR3 length: 16 residues. The germline CDR1 and CDR2 sequences are LGHDT and YNNKEL (reference sequence). V was shortened by 0 bases and J by 4 bases, with 13 bases between the two germline ends. CDR3: CASSQDVPGRNQPQHF. Here the CDR3 DNA reads TGTGCCAGCAGCCAAGATGTACCGGGGCGGAATCAGCCCCAGCATTTT.

This chain joins TRBV28 and TRBJ2-5; no clear D. CDR3 length: 16 amino acids. Per germline, CDR1 MDHEN and CDR2 SYDVKM. V shed 1 base and J shed 3 bases, with 15 bases lying between them. The CDR3 is CASSLSLRAAEETQYF. As DNA, the CDR3 is TGTGCCAGCAGTTTATCGTTAAGGGCCGCGGAAGAGACCCAGTACTTC.

The chain couples TRBV5-6 to TRBJ1-5; TRBD1 matches at 12 bases. V lost 3 bases to trimming and J lost 5 bases; unmatched junction nucleotides: 3. The CDR3 has 15 amino acids. Germline values: CDR1 SGHDT, CDR2 YYEEEE. The CDR3, as DNA: TGTGCCAGCAGCTGGGGACAGGGGGCATATCAGCCCCAGCATTTT. Protein: CASSWGQGAYQPQHF. The full variable domain, completed using reference TRBV5-6 and TRBJ1-5, is DAGVTQSPTHLIKTRGQQVTLRCSPKSGHDTVSWYQQALGQGPQFIFQYYEEEERQRGNFPDRFSGHQFPNYSSELNVNALLLGDSALYLCASSWGQGAYQPQHFGDGTRLSIL.

About this clone: A read error may produce the germline difference seen at one junction end. The CDR3 DNA sequence: TGTGCCAGCAGGACCGACCAAGGGACCCAGTACTTC. As protein: CASRTDQGTQYF. The chain recombines TRBV28 with TRBJ2-5; no firm D call. The CDR3 is 12 residues long. Germline V gene lookup returns CDR1 MDHEN and CDR2 SYDVKM.

In this sample, this clone turned up once. The chain has TRBV5-1 and TRBJ1-3; D is possibly TRBD1 (5 bases). The germline V and J ends were trimmed by 0 bases and 9 bases, with 16 bases remaining between them. CDR1 and CDR2 from the germline V gene are SGHRS and YFSETQ. The CDR3 has 15 amino acids. The CDR3 is CASSLGSLDGGTIYF. The CDR3 nucleotides are TGCGCCAGCAGCTTGGGGTCTTTGGACGGGGGCACCATATATTTT.

The chain joins TRBV7-3 to TRBJ2-1, with 13 bases that match TRBD2. Unmatched junction bases numbered 6, after V lost 5 bases and J lost 8 bases. CDR1 is SGHTA and CDR2 is FQGTGA in the germline V gene. This CDR3 contains 15 residues. Here the CDR3 reads CASSPTSGRGHEQFF. Here the CDR3 DNA reads TGTGCCAGCAGCCCCACTAGCGGGAGGGGACATGAGCAGTTCTTC.

This rearrangement joins TRBV4-1 to TRBJ2-7; D may correspond to TRBD1 or TRBD2 (5 bases each). V dropped 4 bases and J dropped 2 bases, with 18 bases sitting between them. The CDR3 consists of 16 residues. The germline CDR1 and CDR2 sequences are MGHRA and YSYEKL. Here the CDR3 DNA reads TGCGCCAGCAGCCCTCGAACCGGGACGGATACCTACGAGCAGTACTTC. It yields the protein CASSPRTGTDTYEQYF.

J is TRBJ2-5 and V is TRBV6-6; 8 bases are a match to TRBD1. V shed 6 bases, J shed 6 bases, and the junction held 12 bases outside the gene matches. The CDR3 length is 15 residues. From germline, CDR1 is MNHNY and CDR2 SVGAGI (reference sequence). Written as DNA, the CDR3 is TGTGCCAGCAGCTCCGGACAGGGAAGATCACAGACCCAGTACTTC. Its translation is CASSSGQGRSQTQYF.

The chain employs TRBV14 and TRBJ1-1; no reliable D call. This CDR3 has 12 residues. Trimming left V 3 bases short and J 8 bases short, with 10 bases between. Germline values: CDR1 SGHDN, CDR2 FVKESK. CDR3 DNA sequence: TGTGCCAGCAGCCAGATACTGGGGGAAGCTTTCTTT. Protein product: CASSQILGEAFF.

This chain uses TRBV30 with TRBJ1-2, with 8 bases fitting TRBD1. Unmatched junction bases numbered 1, after V lost 6 bases and J lost 4 bases. The CDR3 totals 11 residues. The V gene's germline CDR1 is GTSNPN and CDR2 SVGIG (reference sequence). Here the CDR3 DNA reads TGTGCCTGTGACAGGGGCTATGGCTACACCTTC. Amino acid sequence: CACDRGYGYTF. The full variable domain, with the rest looked up from reference TRBV30 and TRBJ1-2, is SQTIHQWPATLVQPVGSPLSLECTVEGTSNPNLYWYRQAAGRGLQLLFYSVGIGQISSEVPQNLSASRPQDRQFILSSKKLLLSDSGFYLCACDRGYGYTFGSGTRLTVV.

This clone came up once. The same CDR3 is also encoded by other DNA sequences in this sample. The CDR3 spells CASSLDSSEQYF. In nucleotides, the CDR3 is TGTGCCAGCAGCTTAGACAGTAGTGAGCAGTACTTC. The rearrangement joins TRBV5-6 to TRBJ2-7; possible D gene TRBD1, 5 bases. CDR1 SGHDT and CDR2 YYEEEE come from the germline V gene. With 2 bases removed from V and 7 bases from J, the gap between germline ends came to 10 bases. This CDR3 spans 12 amino acids.

This chain joins TRBV9 and TRBJ2-2, with TRBD2 matching 15 bases. CDR3 size: 16 residues. The trim removed 2 bases at V and 6 bases at J, leaving 2 bases unmatched. Germline V gives CDR1 SGDLS, CDR2 YYNGEE. The CDR3 DNA sequence: TGTGCCAGCAGCGTTGGACTAGCGGGAGGGGCCGGGGAGCTGTTTTTT. Its protein product is CASSVGLAGGAGELFF. The whole variable domain, remainder taken from reference TRBV9 and TRBJ2-2, is DSGVTQTPKHLITATGQRVTLRCSPRSGDLSVYWYQQSLDQGLQFLIQYYNGEERAKGNILERFSAQQFPDLHSELNLSSLELGDSALYFCASSVGLAGGAGELFFGEGSRLTVL.

The J gene is TRBJ2-3, the V gene TRBV27; 7 bases align to TRBD1. Germline trimming cut 5 bases from V and 2 bases from J; bases unmatched to any gene: 10. The CDR3 sequence is 16 residues long. Looked up from germline, CDR1 is MNHEY and CDR2 is SMNVEV (reference sequence). In nucleotides, the CDR3 is TGTGCCAGCAGTACACTTCCCGGGACAGTCACAGATACGCAGTATTTT. Translation gives CASSTLPGTVTDTQYF.

The V call is TRBV3-1 (or the pseudogene TRBV3-2), the J call TRBJ1-1, with D tentatively TRBD1 (5 bases). This CDR3 contains 18 residues. Germline V gene sequence: CDR1 LGHDT, CDR2 YNNKEL (reference sequence). V dropped 0 bases and J dropped 0 bases, with 17 bases sitting between them. CDR3 DNA sequence: TGTGCCAGCAGCCAAGATGGGGCGGTTCGAAGTTTGAACACTGAAGCTTTCTTT. Its protein is CASSQDGAVRSLNTEAFF.

This chain connects TRBV18 to TRBJ2-3; D may match TRBD1 or TRBD2 (5 bases each). CDR3 length equals 13 residues. Between the trimmed V and J ends, which lost 3 bases and 2 bases, there was a span of 6 bases. Per the germline V gene, CDR1 is KGHSH and CDR2 is LQKENI. CDR3 residues: CASSPGVTDTQYF. The CDR3 coding sequence is TGTGCCAGCTCACCGGGGGTCACAGATACGCAGTATTTT.